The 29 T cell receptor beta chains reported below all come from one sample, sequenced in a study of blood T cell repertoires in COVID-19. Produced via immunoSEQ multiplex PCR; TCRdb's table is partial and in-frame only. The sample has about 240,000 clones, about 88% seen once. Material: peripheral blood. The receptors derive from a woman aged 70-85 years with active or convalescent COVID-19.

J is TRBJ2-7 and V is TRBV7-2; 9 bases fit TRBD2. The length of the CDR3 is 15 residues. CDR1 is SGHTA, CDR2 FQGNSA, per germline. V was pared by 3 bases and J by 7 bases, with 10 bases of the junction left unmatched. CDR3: CASSLTFAGGLEQYF. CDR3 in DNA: TGTGCCAGCAGCTTGACCTTTGCGGGGGGGCTTGAGCAGTACTTC.

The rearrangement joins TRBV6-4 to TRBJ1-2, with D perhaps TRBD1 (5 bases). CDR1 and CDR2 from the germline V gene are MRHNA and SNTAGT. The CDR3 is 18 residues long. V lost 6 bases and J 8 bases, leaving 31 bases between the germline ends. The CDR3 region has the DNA TGTGCCAGCAGCCGAGACCCGCAGGGTTATAGGGCGGGGAACGGCTACACCTTC. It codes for CASSRDPQGYRAGNGYTF.

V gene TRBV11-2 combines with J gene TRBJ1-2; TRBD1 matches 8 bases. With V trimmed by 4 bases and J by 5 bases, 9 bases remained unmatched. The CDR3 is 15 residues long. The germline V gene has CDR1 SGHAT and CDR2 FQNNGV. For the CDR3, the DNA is TGTGCCAGCAGCTGGACAGGGCGCCCCTCTTATGGCTACACCTTC. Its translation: CASSWTGRPSYGYTF.

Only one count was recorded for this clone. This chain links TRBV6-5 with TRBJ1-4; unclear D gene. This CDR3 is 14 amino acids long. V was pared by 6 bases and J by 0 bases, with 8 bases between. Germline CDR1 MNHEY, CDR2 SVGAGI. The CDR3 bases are TGTGCCAGCAGGCCAGGTACAACTAATGAAAAACTGTTTTTT. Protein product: CASRPGTTNEKLFF.

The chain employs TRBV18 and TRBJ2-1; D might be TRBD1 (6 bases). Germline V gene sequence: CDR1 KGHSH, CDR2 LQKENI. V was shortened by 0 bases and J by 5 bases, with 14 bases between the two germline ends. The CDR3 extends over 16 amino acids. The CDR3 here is CASSPPWTEGDNEQFF. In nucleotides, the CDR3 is TGTGCCAGCTCACCACCGTGGACAGAGGGGGACAATGAGCAGTTCTTC.

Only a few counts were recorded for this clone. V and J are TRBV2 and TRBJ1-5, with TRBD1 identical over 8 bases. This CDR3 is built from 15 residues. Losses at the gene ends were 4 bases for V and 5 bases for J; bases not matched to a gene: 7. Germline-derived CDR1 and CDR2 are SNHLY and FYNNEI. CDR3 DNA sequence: TGTGCCAGCAGTGGCAGGGGGCGAGGAGATCAGCCCCAGCATTTT. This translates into CASSGRGRGDQPQHF.

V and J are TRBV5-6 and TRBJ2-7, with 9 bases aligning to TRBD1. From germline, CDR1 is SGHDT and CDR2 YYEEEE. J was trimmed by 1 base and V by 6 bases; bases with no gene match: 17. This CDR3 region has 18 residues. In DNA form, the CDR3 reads TGTGCCAGCACCGGGGAGAGCCGGCGACAGGGGGGATCCTACGAGCAGTACTTC. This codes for CASTGESRRQGGSYEQYF.

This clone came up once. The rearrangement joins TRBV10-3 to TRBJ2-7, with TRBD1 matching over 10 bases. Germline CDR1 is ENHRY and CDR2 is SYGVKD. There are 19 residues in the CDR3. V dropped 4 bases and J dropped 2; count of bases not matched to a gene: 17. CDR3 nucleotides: TGTGCCATCAGTGCGACTTCTGTAAACCGGGACAGGGGTACCTACGAGCAGTACTTC. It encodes CAISATSVNRDRGTYEQYF.

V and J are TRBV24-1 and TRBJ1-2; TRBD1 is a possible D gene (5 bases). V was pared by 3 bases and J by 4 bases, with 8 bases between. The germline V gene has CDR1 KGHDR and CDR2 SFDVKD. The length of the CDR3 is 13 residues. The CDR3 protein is CATSDRGPYGYTF. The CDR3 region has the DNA TGTGCCACCAGTGATAGGGGCCCCTATGGCTACACCTTC.

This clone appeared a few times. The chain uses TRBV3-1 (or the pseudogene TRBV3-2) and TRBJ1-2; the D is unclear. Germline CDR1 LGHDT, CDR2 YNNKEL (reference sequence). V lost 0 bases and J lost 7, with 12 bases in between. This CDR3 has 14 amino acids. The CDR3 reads CASSQDAGFFGYTF. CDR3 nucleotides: TGTGCCAGCAGCCAAGATGCGGGGTTTTTTGGCTACACCTTC.

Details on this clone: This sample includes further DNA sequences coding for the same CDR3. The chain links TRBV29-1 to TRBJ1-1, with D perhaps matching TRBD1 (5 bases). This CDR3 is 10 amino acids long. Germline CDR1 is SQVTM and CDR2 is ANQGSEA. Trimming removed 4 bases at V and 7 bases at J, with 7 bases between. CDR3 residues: CSVVRGEAFF. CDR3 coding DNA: TGCAGCGTTGTAAGGGGTGAAGCTTTCTTT.

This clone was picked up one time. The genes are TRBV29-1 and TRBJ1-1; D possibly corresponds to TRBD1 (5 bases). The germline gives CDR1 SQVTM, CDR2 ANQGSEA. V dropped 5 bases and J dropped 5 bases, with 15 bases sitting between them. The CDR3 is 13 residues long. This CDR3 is CSVRMGGETEAFF. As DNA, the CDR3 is TGCAGCGTTCGTATGGGGGGGGAGACTGAAGCTTTCTTT. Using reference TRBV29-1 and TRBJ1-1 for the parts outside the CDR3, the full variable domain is SAVISQKPSRDICQRGTSLTIQCQVDSQVTMMFWYRQQPGQSLTLIATANQGSEATYESGFVIDKFPISRPNLTFSTLTVSNMSPEDSSIYLCSVRMGGETEAFFGQGTRLTVV.

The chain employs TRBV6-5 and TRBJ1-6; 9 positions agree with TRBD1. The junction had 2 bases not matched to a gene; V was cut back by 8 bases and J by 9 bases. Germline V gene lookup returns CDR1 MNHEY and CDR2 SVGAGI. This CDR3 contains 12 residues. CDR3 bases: TGTGCCAGCGGGGACAGGGCTTCACCCCTCCACTTT. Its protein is CASGDRASPLHF.

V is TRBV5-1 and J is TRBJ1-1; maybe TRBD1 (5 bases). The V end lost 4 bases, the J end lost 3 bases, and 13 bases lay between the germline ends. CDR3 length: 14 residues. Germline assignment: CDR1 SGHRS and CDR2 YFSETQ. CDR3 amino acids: CASSLTVSDTEAFF. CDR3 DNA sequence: TGCGCCAGCAGCCTGACAGTATCGGACACTGAAGCTTTCTTT.

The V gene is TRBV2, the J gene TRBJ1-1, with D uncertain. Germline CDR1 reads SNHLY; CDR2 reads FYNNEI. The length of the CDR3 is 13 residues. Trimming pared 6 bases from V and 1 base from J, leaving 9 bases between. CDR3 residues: CASRREPNTEAFF. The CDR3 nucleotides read TGTGCCAGCAGGAGGGAACCGAACACTGAAGCTTTCTTT.

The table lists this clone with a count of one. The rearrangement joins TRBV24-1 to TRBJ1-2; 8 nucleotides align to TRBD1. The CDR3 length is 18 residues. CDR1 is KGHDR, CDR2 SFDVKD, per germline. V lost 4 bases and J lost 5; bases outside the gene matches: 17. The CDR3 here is CATSEPGQDKGGLYGYTF. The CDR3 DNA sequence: TGTGCCACCAGTGAACCGGGACAGGATAAAGGGGGACTATATGGCTACACCTTC.

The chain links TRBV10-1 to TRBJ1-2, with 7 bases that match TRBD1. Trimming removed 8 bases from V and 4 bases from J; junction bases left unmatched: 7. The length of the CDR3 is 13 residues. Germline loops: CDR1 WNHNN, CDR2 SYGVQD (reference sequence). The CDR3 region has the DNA TGCGCCAGCGTGTCCAGGGGGACCTATGGCTACACCTTC. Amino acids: CASVSRGTYGYTF.

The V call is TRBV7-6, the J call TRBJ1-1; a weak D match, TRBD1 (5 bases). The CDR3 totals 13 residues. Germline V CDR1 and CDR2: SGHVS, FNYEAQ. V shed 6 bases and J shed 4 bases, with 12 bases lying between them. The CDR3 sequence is CASRLAGGTEAFF. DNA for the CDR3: TGTGCCAGCAGACTAGCCGGGGGCACTGAAGCTTTCTTT.

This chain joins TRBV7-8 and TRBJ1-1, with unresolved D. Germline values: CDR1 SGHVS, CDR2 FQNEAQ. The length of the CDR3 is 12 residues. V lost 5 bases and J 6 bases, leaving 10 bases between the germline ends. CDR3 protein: CASSPGWPEAFF. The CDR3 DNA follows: TGTGCCAGCAGCCCCGGGTGGCCTGAAGCTTTCTTT.

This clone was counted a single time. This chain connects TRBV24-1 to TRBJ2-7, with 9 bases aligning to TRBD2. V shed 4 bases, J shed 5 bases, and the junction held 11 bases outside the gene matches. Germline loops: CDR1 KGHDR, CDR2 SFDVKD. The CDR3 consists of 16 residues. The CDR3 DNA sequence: TGTGCCACCAGTGACCCGGGACTAGCAGGGAAGAACGAGCAGTACTTC. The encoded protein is CATSDPGLAGKNEQYF.

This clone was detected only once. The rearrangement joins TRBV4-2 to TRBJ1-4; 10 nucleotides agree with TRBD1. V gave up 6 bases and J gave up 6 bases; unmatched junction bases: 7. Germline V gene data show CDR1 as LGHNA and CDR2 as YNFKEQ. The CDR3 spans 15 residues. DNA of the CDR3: TGTGCCAGCAGACCTCCGGGACAGGGGTATGAAAAACTGTTTTTT. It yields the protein CASRPPGQGYEKLFF.

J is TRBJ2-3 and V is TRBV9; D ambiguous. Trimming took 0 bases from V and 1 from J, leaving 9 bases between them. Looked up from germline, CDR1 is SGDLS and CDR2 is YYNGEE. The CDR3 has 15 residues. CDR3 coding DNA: TGTGCCAGCAGCGTAGCTGGAGCAGGCACAGATACGCAGTATTTT. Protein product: CASSVAGAGTDTQYF.

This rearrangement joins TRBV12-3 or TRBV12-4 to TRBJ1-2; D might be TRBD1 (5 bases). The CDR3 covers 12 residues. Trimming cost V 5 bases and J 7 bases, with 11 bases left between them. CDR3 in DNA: TGTGCCAGCAGTGCAGGGCTGGGTGGCTACACCTTC. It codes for CASSAGLGGYTF.

DNA for the CDR3: TGTGCCAGCAGTTACAGTCTTGGGAGCGCTGAAAAACTGTTTTTT. It codes for CASSYSLGSAEKLFF. J is TRBJ1-4 and V is TRBV6-2 or TRBV6-3, with unresolved D. This CDR3 is built from 15 residues. The V gene's germline CDR1 is MNHEY and CDR2 SVGEGT. Trimming took 2 bases from V and 7 from J, leaving 14 bases between them.

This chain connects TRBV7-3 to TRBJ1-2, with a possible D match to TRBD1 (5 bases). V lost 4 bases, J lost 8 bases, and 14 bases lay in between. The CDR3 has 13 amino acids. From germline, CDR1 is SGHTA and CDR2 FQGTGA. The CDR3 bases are TGTGCCAGCAGCTCCCTCGACAGAGGAGGCTACACCTTC. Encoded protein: CASSSLDRGGYTF.

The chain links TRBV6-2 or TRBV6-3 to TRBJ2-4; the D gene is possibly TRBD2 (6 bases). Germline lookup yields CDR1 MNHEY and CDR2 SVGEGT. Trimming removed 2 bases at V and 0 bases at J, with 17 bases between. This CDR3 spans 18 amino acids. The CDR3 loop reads CASSYGPKGTLAKNIQYF. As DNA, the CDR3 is TGTGCCAGCAGTTACGGACCAAAGGGGACTCTAGCCAAAAACATTCAGTACTTC.

CDR3 region: CASSPNGGTRETQYF. CDR3 DNA: TGTGCCAGCTCACCAAACGGGGGGACGCGTGAGACCCAGTACTTC. The genes are TRBV18 and TRBJ2-5; 7 positions match TRBD2. Germline V lookup: CDR1 KGHSH, CDR2 LQKENI. The CDR3 length is 15 residues. V was clipped by 2 bases and J by 5 bases; unmatched bases: 8.

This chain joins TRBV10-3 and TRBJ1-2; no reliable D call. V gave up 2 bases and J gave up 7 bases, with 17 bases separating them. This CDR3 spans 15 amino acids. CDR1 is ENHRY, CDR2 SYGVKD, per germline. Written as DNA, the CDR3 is TGTGCCATCAGTGAGCTCGAGGGTATAGCTGTTGGCTACACCTTC. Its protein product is CAISELEGIAVGYTF.

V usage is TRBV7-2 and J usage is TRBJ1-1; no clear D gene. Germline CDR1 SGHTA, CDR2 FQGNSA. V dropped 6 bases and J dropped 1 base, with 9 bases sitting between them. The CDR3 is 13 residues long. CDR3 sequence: CASSATENTEAFF. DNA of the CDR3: TGTGCCAGCAGTGCTACAGAGAACACTGAAGCTTTCTTT.